This record covers a single T cell receptor (beta chain). CDR1 and CDR2 (germline): MDHEN, SYDVKM. With 5 bases clipped from V and 7 bases from J, the junction kept 12 bases outside the gene matches. The CDR3 is made up of 16 amino acids. Per the study methods: Scientists estimated how many nucleated cells there were by amplifying reference gene primers. Profiled with immunoSEQ multiplex PCR; TCRdb holds only in-frame clones, not every one. That table furnishes V, J and clone size, whereas the DNA furnished D and trimming. The sample has 190,000 or so clones; about 77% are singletons. This sample is drawn from a study of blood T cell repertoires in COVID-19. The wider study: Samples taken during acute and convalescent COVID-19 were collected in the United States, Italy and Spain. Nucleic acid was either cDNA or gDNA, and it came from T cells, B-cell-depleted T cells, or PBMCs.

The sequenced sample consisted of peripheral blood. This TCR was sampled from a woman of 80 years or more with active or convalescent COVID-19. The rearrangement links TRBV28 to TRBJ1-4, with 8 bases fitting TRBD1. CDR3 protein: CASSPGGASSGEKLFF. As DNA, the CDR3 is TGTGCCAGCAGTCCAGGGGGCGCGTCTTCGGGTGAAAAACTGTTTTTT.